These 27 T cell receptor beta chains share one sample of origin, sequenced in a study of post-analysis software for immune sequencing data (dated by TCRdb to about 2015). The full study reports these points: Patients showed significantly higher frequencies than controls for a handful of TRBV segments, among them TRBV5-6, TRBV5-1 and TRBV20-1.

Which antigens these TCRs recognize remains unknown. Receptor amplification or capture employed PCR. The reads were generated on an Illumina HiSeq 2500. Unique molecular identifiers were incorporated into TCR beta cDNA libraries to reduce PCR and sequencing biases. TCRdb took the public reads, trimmed them with fastp at Q25, ran MiXCR for clone calling and kept in-frame beta chains. Rows with one shared CDR3 protein collapse into an entry with the most common genes and DNA. The table for this sample lists 550,000 to 700,000 distinct CDR3 sequences; 40% to 50% of them were counted only once. The top ten clones comprise approximately 1.7% of the sample. Sequencing used blood. The receptors were gathered from a girl between 5 and 17 years old with multiple sclerosis.

This clonotype was counted a single time. The rearrangement joins TRBV5-1 to TRBJ2-5, with TRBD2 matching over 9 bases. V lost 2 bases, J lost 2 bases, and 10 bases stayed unmatched. CDR3 length: 17 residues. Germline loops: CDR1 SGHRS, CDR2 YFSETQ. This CDR3 reads CASSFSLSGGTQETQYF. CDR3 nucleotides: TGCGCCAGCAGCTTCTCGCTAAGCGGGGGGACACAAGAGACCCAGTACTTC.

V is TRBV9 and J is TRBJ2-1; D might be TRBD2 (5 bases). Germline assignment: CDR1 SGDLS and CDR2 YYNGEE. Trimming pared 0 bases from V and 8 bases from J, leaving 15 bases between. The CDR3 runs to 15 residues. The CDR3 DNA is TGTGCCAGCAGCGTAGAGGCTAGCCGACAACATGAGCAGTTCTTC. Its protein is CASSVEASRQHEQFF.

The chain recombines TRBV7-9 with TRBJ1-1; unclear D gene. The CDR3 length is 12 residues. With 4 bases removed from V and 11 bases from J, the gap between germline ends came to 14 bases. Germline CDR1 SEHNR, CDR2 FQNEAQ (reference sequence). This chain's CDR3 is CASSYIRSAAFF. CDR3 in DNA: TGTGCCAGCAGCTATATCCGGTCCGCGGCTTTCTTT.

This clonotype was detected only once. V gene TRBV20-1 combines with J gene TRBJ1-6; D may be TRBD1 (5 bases). Germline V gives CDR1 DFQATT, CDR2 SNEGSKA (reference sequence). The CDR3 consists of 13 residues. The V end lost 6 bases, the J end lost 8 bases, and 14 bases lay between the germline ends. Written as DNA, the CDR3 is TGCAGTGCCAGGGAGTTCGGGTATTCACCCCTCCACTTT. The encoded protein is CSAREFGYSPLHF.

This clonotype came up once. The chain recombines TRBV12-3 or TRBV12-4 with TRBJ2-7, with 7 bases that match TRBD1. J gave up 1 base and V 5 bases, and 11 bases lay outside the gene matches. The CDR3 is made up of 16 amino acids. The CDR3 DNA sequence: TGTGCCAGCAGTACCTCAGGGGGACCGGTTTCCTACGAGCAGTACTTC. This sequence encodes CASSTSGGPVSYEQYF.

This clonotype was seen a few times. V and J are TRBV5-1 and TRBJ2-7, with 9 positions matching TRBD2. CDR1 is SGHRS, CDR2 YFSETQ, per germline. Trimming took 4 bases from V and 1 from J; bases not matched to a gene: 9. The CDR3 runs 16 residues. The CDR3 sequence is CASSPPSAGGSYEQYF. The CDR3 region has the DNA TGCGCCAGCAGCCCTCCTAGTGCGGGGGGGTCCTACGAGCAGTACTTC.

In this sample, this clonotype turned up a few times. The CDR3 spells CSVDRDSTDTQYF. For the CDR3, the DNA is TGCAGCGTTGACAGGGATAGCACAGATACGCAGTATTTT. The V gene is TRBV29-1, the J gene TRBJ2-3; weak D call: TRBD1 (5 bases). The CDR3 extends over 13 amino acids. Germline V gene sequence: CDR1 SQVTM, CDR2 ANQGSEA. The germline V and J ends were trimmed by 3 bases and 0 bases, with 7 bases remaining between them.

The chain combines TRBV20-1 with TRBJ1-4, with TRBD1 matching 7 bases. There are 13 residues in the CDR3. CDR1 is DFQATT and CDR2 is SNEGSKA in the germline V gene (reference sequence). J gave up 8 bases and V 1 base, and 4 bases lay outside the gene matches. The CDR3 loop reads CSARGQGEEKLFF. Written as DNA, the CDR3 is TGCAGTGCTAGAGGACAGGGCGAAGAAAAACTGTTTTTT.

This clonotype was seen more than once but under ten times. This rearrangement joins TRBV5-1 to TRBJ2-7; 10 bases are a match to TRBD1. Germline V CDR1 and CDR2: SGHRS, YFSETQ. The CDR3 runs to 15 residues. The V and J ends lost 3 bases and 3 bases, in that order; junction bases with no gene match: 6. CDR3 loop: CASSSGWDRGYEQYF. For the CDR3, the DNA is TGCGCCAGCAGCTCCGGCTGGGACAGGGGCTACGAGCAGTACTTC.

The chain is built from TRBV2 and TRBJ2-5; 8 positions agree with TRBD2. V lost 2 bases, J lost 6 bases, and 11 bases stayed unmatched. The CDR3 spans 16 residues. The germline CDR1 and CDR2 sequences are SNHLY and FYNNEI. The CDR3: CASSETSGGIIKTQYF. CDR3 sequence (DNA): TGTGCCAGCAGTGAAACTTCGGGGGGGATCATCAAGACCCAGTACTTC.

There are many counts of this clonotype. The chain carries TRBV29-1 and TRBJ2-1, with TRBD1 as a possible D gene (6 bases). Germline V lookup: CDR1 SQVTM, CDR2 ANQGSEA. The CDR3 loop spans 13 amino acids. V lost 5 bases and J lost 5, with 13 bases in between. In DNA, the CDR3 is TGCAGCGTTAGTACAGGGACCAACAATGAGCAGTTCTTC. Its protein is CSVSTGTNNEQFF.

The chain carries TRBV12-3 or TRBV12-4 and TRBJ1-4, with 8 nucleotides matching TRBD1. V shed 5 bases and J 0 bases; nucleotides not matched to a gene: 14. CDR3 length: 19 amino acids. The CDR3 nucleotides are TGTGCCAGCAGTCCCCACCTGGACAGGGAAAAGGCAACTAATGAAAAACTGTTTTTT. Encoded protein: CASSPHLDREKATNEKLFF.

The CDR3 loop is CASSPLGAGDQPQHF. CDR3 in DNA: TGTGCCAGCAGTCCCTTGGGGGCCGGAGATCAGCCCCAGCATTTT. The V gene is TRBV6-5, the J gene TRBJ1-5, with a tentative D call TRBD1 (6 bases). CDR3 length: 15 amino acids. The V gene's germline CDR1 is MNHEY and CDR2 SVGAGI. The V and J ends lost 5 bases and 5 bases respectively, with 16 bases between them.

The V and J genes are TRBV12-3 or TRBV12-4 and TRBJ2-7; D gene uncertain. The CDR3 length is 14 residues. V was clipped by 5 bases and J by 0 bases, with 11 bases between them. The CDR3 sequence: CASSPPLGSYEQYF. The CDR3 DNA follows: TGTGCCAGCAGTCCGCCGTTAGGCTCCTACGAGCAGTACTTC.

This clonotype was detected only a few times. The V call is TRBV7-9, the J call TRBJ2-7; 8 nucleotides match TRBD1. The germline gives CDR1 SEHNR, CDR2 FQNEAQ (reference sequence). CDR3 length: 15 residues. The J segment lost 2 bases and the V segment lost 3 bases, leaving 6 bases of the junction unmatched. CDR3 amino acids: CASSFPGQEPYEQYF. CDR3 in DNA: TGTGCCAGCAGCTTTCCGGGACAGGAGCCCTACGAGCAGTACTTC.

This sequence joins TRBV3-1 and TRBJ2-7, with D unclear. The CDR3 runs 13 residues. Trimming took 1 base from V and 5 from J, leaving 9 bases between them. Germline CDR1 LGHDT, CDR2 YNNKEL (reference sequence). The CDR3 DNA reads as TGTGCCAGCAGCCAAGGCCATTTTCACGAGCAGTACTTC. Protein: CASSQGHFHEQYF.

The CDR3 DNA follows: TGTGCCAGCAGCTTAGTGCAGGGGTCCGGGGGCGGCTACACCTTC. Translation: CASSLVQGSGGGYTF. This sequence joins TRBV7-2 and TRBJ1-2; possibly TRBD1 for D (6 bases). V lost 1 base, J lost 8 bases, and 17 bases lay in between. The CDR3 runs to 15 residues. Germline values: CDR1 SGHTA, CDR2 FQGNSA.

This rearrangement joins TRBV28 to TRBJ1-2, with a possible D match to TRBD1 (5 bases). Germline lookup yields CDR1 MDHEN and CDR2 SYDVKM. Trimming cost V 8 bases and J 3 bases, with 19 bases left between them. The CDR3 consists of 15 residues. CDR3: CASFRAPGRHYGYTF. CDR3 bases: TGTGCCAGCTTTAGGGCTCCGGGACGCCACTATGGCTACACCTTC.

This clonotype has just a few counts. This sequence joins TRBV7-6 and TRBJ2-1, with 8 nucleotides matching TRBD2. The J segment lost 4 bases and the V segment lost 3 bases, leaving 2 bases of the junction unmatched. From germline, CDR1 is SGHVS and CDR2 FNYEAQ. The CDR3 totals 14 residues. The CDR3 DNA follows: TGTGCCAGCAGCTTTGCGGGGGGATACAATGAGCAGTTCTTC. Translation gives CASSFAGGYNEQFF.

Only one count was recorded for this clonotype. The chain joins TRBV5-1 to TRBJ1-6; 10 positions agree with TRBD1. Per the germline V gene, CDR1 is SGHRS and CDR2 is YFSETQ. The CDR3 consists of 15 residues. After removal of 7 bases from V and 8 bases from J, the junction contained 9 bases not matched to a gene. For the CDR3, the DNA is TGCGCCAGCCGCAAAACCGGGACAGGGGATTCACCCCTCCACTTT. Amino acid sequence: CASRKTGTGDSPLHF.

The V call is TRBV5-5, the J call TRBJ2-7; 13 positions match TRBD2. V shed 3 bases, J shed 4 bases, and the junction held 7 bases outside the gene matches. Germline V lookup: CDR1 SGHKS, CDR2 YYEKEE (reference sequence). The length of the CDR3 is 16 residues. The CDR3 DNA reads as TGTGCCAGCAGCTCGGGATGGACTAGCGGGGGTTACGAGCAGTACTTC. This sequence encodes CASSSGWTSGGYEQYF.

The chain employs TRBV6-5 and TRBJ1-1, with a possible D match to TRBD1 (5 bases). V was trimmed by 5 bases and J by 2 bases, leaving 12 bases between them. CDR1 and CDR2 (germline): MNHEY, SVGAGI. The CDR3 consists of 14 residues. The CDR3 sequence: CASSTNGHNTEAFF. The CDR3 DNA reads as TGTGCCAGCAGTACCAATGGACATAACACTGAAGCTTTCTTT.

This clonotype showed up just a few times. The rearrangement joins TRBV10-3 to TRBJ1-2, with TRBD1 as a possible D gene (5 bases). CDR1 and CDR2 from the germline V gene are ENHRY and SYGVKD. The CDR3 extends over 13 amino acids. V lost 0 bases to trimming and J lost 8 bases, with 10 bases between them. Here the CDR3 DNA reads TGTGCCATCAGTGAGTCAGGGGTAATCGGCTACACCTTC. Translated: CAISESGVIGYTF.

The table lists this clonotype with a few counts. The chain couples TRBV3-1 to TRBJ2-1, with TRBD1 as a possible D gene (6 bases). The germline CDR1 and CDR2 sequences are LGHDT and YNNKEL (reference sequence). This CDR3 comprises 13 residues. V lost 4 bases, J lost 12 bases, and 16 bases lay in between. The CDR3 loop is CASSPGDAPAQFF. DNA of the CDR3: TGTGCCAGCAGCCCAGGGGACGCACCGGCGCAGTTCTTC.

This clonotype was observed a handful of times. This chain links TRBV12-3 or TRBV12-4 with TRBJ1-2, with D possibly matching TRBD1 (5 bases). This CDR3 has 12 residues. V lost 7 bases and J 9 bases, leaving 15 bases between the germline ends. CDR3 sequence reads: CASTWGGYSYTF. The CDR3 DNA follows: TGTGCCAGCACCTGGGGGGGTTACAGCTACACCTTC.

The chain joins TRBV20-1 to TRBJ1-1; 7 nucleotides agree with TRBD1. With V trimmed by 3 bases and J by 6 bases, 13 bases remained unmatched. Germline CDR1 DFQATT, CDR2 SNEGSKA (reference sequence). This CDR3 comprises 15 residues. The CDR3, as DNA: TGCAGTGCTAGGGGAGGATTTGGGACAGCTCCTGAAGCTTTCTTT. Its protein product is CSARGGFGTAPEAFF.

V and J are TRBV10-3 and TRBJ2-7; D might be TRBD1 (6 bases). The DNA matches TRBJ2-5 better at its end, which makes the J call doubtful. The CDR3 sequence is 15 residues long. Germline V gene lookup returns CDR1 ENHRY and CDR2 SYGVKD. The CDR3 nucleotides are TGTGCCATCAGTTCTCCTACAGGGAAGGGGGAGACCCAGTACTTC. It encodes CAISSPTGKGETQYF.